Each of the 7 T cell receptor beta chains below was sequenced from the same sample in a study of radiation and T cells in renal cell carcinoma. The method was immunoSEQ multiplex PCR; TCRdb's version includes in-frame clones alone and lacks a portion of them. The repertoire has some 97,000 clones, around 80% of them found once; the top ten carry approximately 6.9%. The sample's time point: blood 4 weeks post-SBRT, at nephrectomy. Treatment given: 15 Gy SBRT to primary tumor, nephrectomy 4 weeks later. The material sequenced was blood, taken from a patient whose treatment included radiotherapy and nephrectomy. These receptors came from a man in his fifties or sixties with renal cell carcinoma.

This clone occurred a few times. The CDR3 DNA follows: TGTGCCAGCATTCCCCCCGGGACTAGCTCCTACGAGCAGTACTTC. It is translated as CASIPPGTSSYEQYF. The rearrangement uses TRBV28 and TRBJ2-7; 8 positions match TRBD2. Trimming removed 7 bases from V and 0 bases from J; junction bases left unmatched: 8. The CDR3 runs 15 residues. CDR1 MDHEN and CDR2 SYDVKM come from the germline V gene.

The CDR3: CASSYGTGGEQYF. The CDR3 coding sequence is TGTGCCAGCAGTTATGGGACAGGGGGCGAGCAGTACTTC. The rearrangement uses TRBV5-6 and TRBJ2-7; 11 bases align to TRBD1. This CDR3 is 13 amino acids long. After removal of 5 bases from V and 6 bases from J, the junction contained 4 bases not matched to a gene. The germline V gene encodes CDR1 SGHDT and CDR2 YYEEEE.

With regard to this clone: Other DNA variants within this sample encode the same CDR3. The chain carries TRBV5-6 and TRBJ2-5, with 11 bases fitting TRBD2. This CDR3 region has 14 residues. Trimming took 0 bases from V and 5 from J; bases not matched to a gene: 0. Looked up from germline, CDR1 is SGHDT and CDR2 is YYEEEE. Here the CDR3 DNA reads TGTGCCAGCAGCTTGGGACTAGCGGGGGAGACCCAGTACTTC. It is translated as CASSLGLAGETQYF.

The chain has TRBV7-9 and TRBJ2-7, with 8 bases that match TRBD1. CDR1 and CDR2 (germline): SEHNR, FQNEAQ (reference sequence). After removal of 4 bases from V and 2 bases from J, the junction contained 7 bases not matched to a gene. CDR3 length equals 15 residues. The CDR3 coding sequence is TGTGCCAGCAGCTATGGACAGGGTGGGACCTACGAGCAGTACTTC. This codes for CASSYGQGGTYEQYF.

The chain joins TRBV5-1 to TRBJ2-2; weak D call: TRBD2 (5 bases). CDR1 and CDR2 (germline): SGHRS, YFSETQ. Deletions cut 4 bases from V and 7 bases from J, with 14 bases between. This CDR3 comprises 14 residues. CDR3 nucleotides: TGCGCCAGCAGCACCCCGGGAAGGCGCGGGGAGCTGTTTTTT. Residues: CASSTPGRRGELFF.

V is TRBV11-2 and J is TRBJ2-3, with D perhaps matching TRBD2 (6 bases). V dropped 5 bases and J dropped 1 base, with 16 bases sitting between them. CDR1 and CDR2 (germline): SGHAT, FQNNGV. The CDR3 is made up of 16 amino acids. CDR3 region: CASSLGGGPGTDTQYF. The CDR3 nucleotides are TGTGCCAGCAGCCTTGGGGGAGGCCCAGGCACAGATACGCAGTATTTT.

V and J are TRBV5-1 and TRBJ2-7; D call uncertain. The germline gives CDR1 SGHRS, CDR2 YFSETQ. This CDR3 has 13 residues. V gave up 2 bases and J gave up 1 base, with 7 bases separating them. CDR3 in amino acids: CASSFLESYEQYF. CDR3 DNA sequence: TGCGCCAGCAGCTTCCTCGAATCCTACGAGCAGTACTTC.